Each of the 13 T cell receptor beta chains below was sequenced from the same sample in a study of blood T cell repertoires in COVID-19 (TCRdb year 2020). The library was built by means of the immunoSEQ multiplex PCR assay. TCRdb mirrors the immuneACCESS table, restricted to in-frame sequences. Some clones are absent from its copies; in checked studies, under half trace to an unresolved V gene, and the reason for the others is unknown. Across this sample there are about 300,000 clones, with around nine tenths seen only once. Clones ranked in the top ten supply roughly 1.3% of the sample. Material for sequencing was peripheral blood. The receptor set was obtained from a man in his 70s with acute or convalescent COVID-19.

The chain has TRBV4-3 and TRBJ1-1; 8 nucleotides agree with TRBD1. The CDR3 is 15 residues long. V lost 1 base, J lost 5 bases, and 6 bases stayed unmatched. Germline V gene data show CDR1 as LGHNA and CDR2 as YSLEER. CDR3 in amino acids: CASSQAQGALTEAFF. The CDR3 bases are TGCGCCAGCAGCCAAGCCCAGGGGGCTCTAACTGAAGCTTTCTTT.

The V and J genes are TRBV11-1 and TRBJ2-3, with D tentatively TRBD2 (6 bases). Germline CDR1 SGHAT, CDR2 FQDESV (reference sequence). CDR3 length: 14 residues. The germline V and J ends were trimmed by 5 bases and 8 bases, with 17 bases remaining between them. The CDR3 here is CASSKPGLSSTQYF. The CDR3 DNA reads as TGTGCCAGCAGCAAACCGGGACTCTCTTCTACGCAGTATTTT. The full variable domain, its missing parts supplied by reference TRBV11-1 and TRBJ2-3, is EAEVAQSPRYKITEKSQAVAFWCDPISGHATLYWYRQILGQGPELLVQFQDESVVDDSQLPKDRFSAERLKGVDSTLKIQPAELGDSAMYLCASSKPGLSSTQYFGPGTRLTVL.

CDR3 in amino acids: CASSLRTSGRSDIQYF. CDR3 nucleotide sequence: TGTGCCAGCAGTTTGCGAACTAGCGGGAGATCTGACATTCAGTACTTC. V gene TRBV28 combines with J gene TRBJ2-4; 11 nucleotides line up with TRBD2. V shed 3 bases, J shed 8 bases, and the junction held 9 bases outside the gene matches. Germline CDR1 reads MDHEN; CDR2 reads SYDVKM. The CDR3 spans 16 residues.

In its sample, this clone was seen a few times. The chain joins TRBV28 to TRBJ1-2, with D tentatively TRBD1 (6 bases). The CDR3 contains 12 residues. Germline loops: CDR1 MDHEN, CDR2 SYDVKM. V was shortened by 11 bases and J by 2 bases, with 12 bases between the two germline ends. The CDR3 here is CACKTGNYGYTF. CDR3 bases: TGTGCCTGCAAAACAGGGAACTATGGCTACACCTTC.

This chain joins TRBV7-2 and TRBJ2-7; 7 bases fit TRBD2. V lost 2 bases and J lost 3; bases outside the gene matches: 7. The CDR3 has 15 residues. Germline V gives CDR1 SGHTA, CDR2 FQGNSA. The CDR3, as DNA: TGTGCCAGCAGCTTACGTAGCGGGCAAGACTACGAGCAGTACTTC. Translation gives CASSLRSGQDYEQYF.

This chain joins TRBV28 and TRBJ2-2; TRBD2 agrees at 10 bases. The CDR3 consists of 14 residues. The germline CDR1 and CDR2 sequences are MDHEN and SYDVKM. Trimming at V came to 7 bases and at J to 4 bases, leaving 3 bases not matched to a gene. As DNA, the CDR3 is TGTGCCAGCACCAGACTAGCGGGCACCGGGGAGCTGTTTTTT. This gives the protein CASTRLAGTGELFF.

CDR3 region: CASTGGGVGELFF. The CDR3 bases are TGTGCCAGCACTGGGGGGGGCGTCGGGGAGCTGTTTTTT. The rearrangement uses TRBV6-5 and TRBJ2-2, with a possible D match to TRBD2 (7 bases). The germline gives CDR1 MNHEY, CDR2 SVGAGI. V shed 7 bases and J shed 7 bases, with 13 bases lying between them. The length of the CDR3 is 13 residues.

The chain is built from TRBV20-1 and TRBJ2-7; D may be TRBD1 (6 bases). V dropped 3 bases and J dropped 8 bases, with 17 bases sitting between them. The germline V gene has CDR1 DFQATT and CDR2 SNEGSKA (reference sequence). The CDR3 spans 13 residues. CDR3 coding DNA: TGCAGTGCTAGTGATCCTAGACAGGAGAAGCAGTACTTC. Amino acid sequence: CSASDPRQEKQYF.

The chain uses TRBV19 and TRBJ2-7, with D perhaps TRBD2 (7 bases). This CDR3 comprises 13 residues. Per the germline V gene, CDR1 is LNHDA and CDR2 is SQIVND (reference sequence). V lost 3 bases, J lost 5 bases, and 11 bases lay in between. The CDR3 DNA sequence: TGTGCCAGTAGTATGCAGGGGAGGGACGAGCAGTACTTC. It encodes CASSMQGRDEQYF.

This clone was found a few times. The gene calls are TRBV12-3 or TRBV12-4 and TRBJ1-2; unclear D gene. V shed 6 bases and J shed 8 bases, with 13 bases lying between them. This CDR3 region has 12 residues. CDR3 region: CASSRRAGGYTF. The CDR3 DNA is TGTGCCAGCAGCAGGCGGGCCGGCGGCTACACCTTC.

This clone was seen a few times. The chain couples TRBV2 to TRBJ2-7; D unclear. This CDR3 contains 12 residues. The germline V gene has CDR1 SNHLY and CDR2 FYNNEI. The V and J ends lost 7 bases and 3 bases respectively, with 10 bases between them. The chain's CDR3 is CASTSYIYEQYF. The CDR3 region has the DNA TGTGCCAGCACCTCTTACATCTACGAGCAGTACTTC.

The CDR3 loop reads CASSLRLGGATDTQYF. CDR3 coding DNA: TGTGCCAGCAGCTTAAGGCTGGGTGGAGCCACAGATACGCAGTATTTT. The chain carries TRBV7-3 and TRBJ2-3; D gene ambiguous. The CDR3 has 16 amino acids. The germline V gene encodes CDR1 SGHTA and CDR2 FQGTGA. V dropped 1 base and J dropped 2 bases, with 13 bases sitting between them.

Only a few counts were recorded for this clone. The J gene is TRBJ1-6, the V gene TRBV7-2; 10 positions agree with TRBD1. The germline V gene encodes CDR1 SGHTA and CDR2 FQGNSA. J lost 10 bases, V lost 5 bases, and 14 bases had no gene match. The CDR3 totals 17 residues. The CDR3 loop is CASSRQGADGSGSPLHF. The CDR3 coding sequence is TGTGCCAGCAGCAGACAGGGGGCGGACGGATCGGGCTCACCCCTCCACTTT.